The entry below describes one TCR beta chain. The data were taken from a study of technical replicates of blood from a few donors. Sequencing used immunoSEQ multiplex PCR; TCRdb keeps in-frame clones, though not all of them. The profile covers about 61,000 clones, with less than 98% appearing a single time and around 0.19% taken by the ten largest. The length of the CDR3 is 12 residues. CDR1 MNHNY and CDR2 SVGAGI come from the germline V gene (reference sequence). Deletions cut 7 bases from V and 6 bases from J, with 12 bases between. The sequence derives from a human donor in good health. Sequencing was carried out using T cells isolated from PBMCs. The chain is built from TRBV6-6 and TRBJ1-2; D is unresolved. The DNA of the CDR3 is TGTGCCAGCAATAGTGCGGGTGATGGCTACACCTTC. This encodes CASNSAGDGYTF.